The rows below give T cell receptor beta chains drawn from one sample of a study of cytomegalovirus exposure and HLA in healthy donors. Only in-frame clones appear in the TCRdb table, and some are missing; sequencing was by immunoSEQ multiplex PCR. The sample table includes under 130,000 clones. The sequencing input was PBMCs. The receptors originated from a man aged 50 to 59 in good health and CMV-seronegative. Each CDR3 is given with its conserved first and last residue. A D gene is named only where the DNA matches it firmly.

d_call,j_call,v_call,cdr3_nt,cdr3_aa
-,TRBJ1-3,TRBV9,TGTGCCAGCAGCTTAACGGCTAGCTCTGGAAACACCATATATTTT,CASSLTASSGNTIYF
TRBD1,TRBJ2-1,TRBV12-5,TGTGCTAGTGGTTTGAACCTCCAGGGGGCAAAAGGCTATGAGCAGTTCTTC,CASGLNLQGAKGYEQFF
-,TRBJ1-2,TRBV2,TGTGCCAGCAGACCAAGGACAGCCTCTAACTATGGCTACACCTTC,CASRPRTASNYGYTF
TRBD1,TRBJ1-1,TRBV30,TGTGCCTTCGGGACAGGCACTGAAGCTTTCTTT,CAFGTGTEAFF
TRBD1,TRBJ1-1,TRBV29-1,TGCACCACCTCTGGGACAGGAAACACTGAAGCTTTCTTT,CTTSGTGNTEAFF
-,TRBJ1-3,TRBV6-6,TGTGCCAGCGTTAATAGGAGCTCTGGAAACACCATATATTTT,CASVNRSSGNTIYF
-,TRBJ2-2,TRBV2,TGTGCCACCTTAGGGGCATATGGAACCGGGGAGCTGTTTTTT,CATLGAYGTGELFF
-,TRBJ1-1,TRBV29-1,TGCAGCTCCAGGACAGCGAACACTGAAGCTTTCTTT,CSSRTANTEAFF
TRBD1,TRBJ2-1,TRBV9,TGTGCCAGCAGCGCCGACAGGGTCCCCTACAATGAGCAGTTCTTC,CASSADRVPYNEQFF
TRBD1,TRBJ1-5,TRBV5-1,TGCGCCAGCAGCTTGGGGGGACAGGCCAATCAGCCCCAGCATTTT,CASSLGGQANQPQHF
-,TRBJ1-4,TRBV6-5,TGTGCCAGCAGTTACTCGACAGCCACTAATGAAAAACTGTTTTTT,CASSYSTATNEKLFF
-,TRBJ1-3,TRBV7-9,TGTGCCAGCAGCTCAAGCGGGGGGGACACCATATATTTT,CASSSSGGDTIYF
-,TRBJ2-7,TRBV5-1,TGCGCCAGCTCCAATGCAGTAGCTGCGTCTCCCGAGCAGTACTTC,CASSNAVAASPEQYF
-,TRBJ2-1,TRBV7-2,TGTGCCAGCAGCCCACTCGGGAGTCGGAGTTCTGAGCAGTTCTTC,CASSPLGSRSSEQFF
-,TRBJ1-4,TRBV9,TGTGCCAGCAGCCTCCAAGGCGGGAAACTGTTTTTT,CASSLQGGKLFF
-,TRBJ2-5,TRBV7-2,TGTGCCAGCAGCTCTAGACAGCAAGAGACCCAGTACTTC,CASSSRQQETQYF
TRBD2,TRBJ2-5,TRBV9,TGTGCCAGCAGCGTAGAAGCGGGGAACGTGGTGACCCAGTACTTC,CASSVEAGNVVTQYF
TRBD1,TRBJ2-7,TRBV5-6,TGTGCCAGCAGCCCTACGCCGGGACAGGGGGGGTACGAGCAGTACTTC,CASSPTPGQGGYEQYF
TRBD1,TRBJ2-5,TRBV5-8,TGTGCCAGCAGTTCGGGACAGGCACAAGAGACCCAGTACTTC,CASSSGQAQETQYF
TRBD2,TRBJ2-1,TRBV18,TGTGCCAGCTCAGCCTCCGGGGGGGCGGGGAGTGAGCAGTTCTTC,CASSASGGAGSEQFF
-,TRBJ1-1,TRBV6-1,TGTGCCAGCAAGGGGGGGGGTAGAATGGCTTTCTTT,CASKGGGRMAFF
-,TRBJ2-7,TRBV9,TGTGCCAGCAGCGTAGCTCCCATAGAACAGGAAAGCTCCTACGAGCAGTACTTC,CASSVAPIEQESSYEQYF
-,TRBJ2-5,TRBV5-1,TGCGCCAGCAGCTTGGCTAGCGAACCCCAAGAGACCCAGTACTTC,CASSLASEPQETQYF
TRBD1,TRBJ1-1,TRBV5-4,TGTGCCAGCAGCGTACAGGGGACAGAAGCTTTCTTT,CASSVQGTEAFF
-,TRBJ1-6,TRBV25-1,TGTGCCAGCAGTGATTATGGGCTCAATAATTCACCCCTCCACTTT,CASSDYGLNNSPLHF
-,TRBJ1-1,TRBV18,TGTGCCAGCTCACCAAAGGCAGGCGCCCGGAACACTGAAGCTTTCTTT,CASSPKAGARNTEAFF
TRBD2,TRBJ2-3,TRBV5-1,TGCGCCAGCCCACCCCGGCTAGCGGACTTGAGGGGAGATACGCAGTATTTT,CASPPRLADLRGDTQYF
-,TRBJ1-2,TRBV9,TGTGCCAGCAGCGTAGAAGGGGTAACTAACTATGGCTACACCTTC,CASSVEGVTNYGYTF
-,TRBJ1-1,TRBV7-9,TGTGCCAGCAGCCCTAGGCAGGGAGGAACTGAAGCTTTCTTT,CASSPRQGGTEAFF